These 27 T cell receptor beta chains came from one sample sequenced in a study of T cells in Graves' hyperthyroidism and ophthalmopathy. RNA transcripts gave rise to amplified TCR beta CDR3 regions. A set of HTBI primers served as the primers for a first-round RT-PCR of the TCR CDR3. TCRdb analysed the multiplex PCR reads with MiXCR anew, one entry per CDR3 protein. Of under 550,000 distinct CDR3 sequences listed, roughly 13% are singletons. Material for sequencing was blood. The receptor source for this set is a woman aged 18-29 years with Graves' hyperthyroidism.

The chain is built from TRBV19 and TRBJ1-4; D uncertain. Trimming stripped 10 bases from V and 4 bases from J, with 13 bases between. CDR3 size: 13 residues. Germline CDR1 reads LNHDA; CDR2 reads SQIVND (reference sequence). CDR3 DNA sequence: TGTGCCACTCGCGACAAGATTAATGAAAAACTGTTTTTT. Protein product: CATRDKINEKLFF.

V and J are TRBV7-9 and TRBJ2-1, with 14 nucleotides matching TRBD2. The CDR3 has 16 amino acids. V lost 4 bases, J lost 7 bases, and 6 bases stayed unmatched. Germline CDR1 reads SEHNR; CDR2 reads FQNEAQ (reference sequence). The CDR3 protein is CASSSLGTSGSNEQFF. DNA for the CDR3: TGTGCCAGCAGCTCCCTGGGGACTAGCGGGAGTAATGAGCAGTTCTTC.

This chain uses TRBV19 with TRBJ2-7; 10 nucleotides match TRBD1. Germline assignment: CDR1 LNHDA and CDR2 SQIVND (reference sequence). This CDR3 region has 14 residues. Germline trimming cut 3 bases from V and 1 base from J; bases unmatched to any gene: 0. In nucleotides, the CDR3 is TGTGCCAGTAGTATGGACAGGGGGTCCTACGAGCAGTACTTC. Residues: CASSMDRGSYEQYF.

The J gene is TRBJ2-5, the V gene TRBV18; tentative D call: TRBD2 (5 bases). This CDR3 region has 14 residues. Germline loops: CDR1 KGHSH, CDR2 LQKENI. The ends were cut back, 3 bases at V and 5 bases at J, with 13 bases in the middle. CDR3 protein: CASSPPGIGETQYF. CDR3 nucleotide sequence: TGTGCCAGCTCACCGCCGGGAATCGGGGAGACCCAGTACTTC.

This clonotype was detected many times. The rearrangement uses TRBV6-1 and TRBJ2-3; 14 nucleotides align to TRBD2. This CDR3 contains 15 residues. J lost 4 bases, V lost 4 bases, and 1 base had no gene match. In germline, CDR1 is MNHNS, CDR2 SASEGT. CDR3 nucleotides: TGTGCCAGCAGTGGACTAGCGGGAGGGCCAGATACGCAGTATTTT. This encodes CASSGLAGGPDTQYF.

The chain carries TRBV7-2 and TRBJ2-5; 12 bases align to TRBD2. Germline CDR1 and CDR2: SGHTA and FQGNSA. Trimming cost V 5 bases and J 1 base; bases outside gene matches: 5. CDR3 length: 16 amino acids. This chain's CDR3 is CASSPQTSGSQETQYF. CDR3 in DNA: TGTGCCAGCAGCCCGCAGACTAGCGGGAGCCAAGAGACCCAGTACTTC.

This clonotype came up many times. V gene TRBV30 combines with J gene TRBJ2-7; 10 bases align to TRBD2. From germline, CDR1 is GTSNPN and CDR2 SVGIG (reference sequence). V gave up 4 bases and J gave up 0 bases; unmatched junction bases: 0. CDR3 length: 13 residues. As DNA, the CDR3 is TGTGCCTGGACTAGCGGGAGCTCCTACGAGCAGTACTTC. Its protein product is CAWTSGSSYEQYF.

The genes are TRBV27 and TRBJ2-7, with 11 bases that match TRBD1. The germline gives CDR1 MNHEY, CDR2 SMNVEV (reference sequence). The junction had 6 bases not matched to a gene; V was cut back by 3 bases and J by 5 bases. The CDR3 runs to 15 residues. The CDR3 loop reads CASSFAGQGVDEQYF. For the CDR3, the DNA is TGTGCCAGCAGTTTCGCGGGACAGGGGGTGGACGAGCAGTACTTC.

V gene TRBV18 combines with J gene TRBJ2-7; TRBD1 matches at 8 bases. The CDR3 contains 14 residues. V was pared by 3 bases and J by 5 bases, with 6 bases of the junction left unmatched. In germline, CDR1 is KGHSH, CDR2 LQKENI. CDR3 nucleotide sequence: TGTGCCAGCTCACCGGCGGACAGGGCCCACGAGCAGTACTTC. Amino acid sequence: CASSPADRAHEQYF.

J is TRBJ2-1 and V is TRBV25-1; D is undetermined. The CDR3 spans 14 residues. Germline CDR1 reads MGHDK; CDR2 reads SYGVNS. Trimming took off 3 bases at V and 0 bases at J, with 6 bases between the two ends. The CDR3 reads CASSDDSSYNEQFF. CDR3 in DNA: TGTGCCAGCAGTGACGATAGCTCCTACAATGAGCAGTTCTTC.

The V and J genes are TRBV5-1 and TRBJ2-2, with a tentative D call TRBD2 (6 bases). The germline CDR1 and CDR2 sequences are SGHRS and YFSETQ. CDR3 length equals 16 residues. V lost 3 bases, J lost 5 bases, and 17 bases lay in between. CDR3 nucleotide sequence: TGCGCCAGCAGCTCCTTGGGGCGGGAAAGGACCGGGGAGCTGTTTTTT. It specifies CASSSLGRERTGELFF.

This clonotype has only a few counts. The rearrangement uses TRBV6-1 and TRBJ1-5; TRBD1 matches 7 bases. The CDR3 loop spans 13 amino acids. Trimming took 6 bases from V and 9 from J; bases not matched to a gene: 8. The germline gives CDR1 MNHNS, CDR2 SASEGT. CDR3 in amino acids: CASRARGHGPQHF. The DNA for the CDR3 is TGTGCCAGCAGAGCGAGGGGGCATGGGCCCCAGCATTTT.

This clonotype was detected a few times. The chain carries TRBV29-1 and TRBJ1-4; TRBD1 is a possible D gene (5 bases). CDR1 and CDR2 from the germline V gene are SQVTM and ANQGSEA. Trimming took off 4 bases at V and 4 bases at J, with 10 bases between the two ends. This CDR3 is 13 amino acids long. In DNA, the CDR3 is TGCAGCGTTGGAGGGACCCTTAATGAAAAACTGTTTTTT. Translating it yields CSVGGTLNEKLFF.

This clonotype was observed a handful of times. The rearrangement links TRBV5-1 to TRBJ2-7; a weak D match, TRBD2 (5 bases). Looked up from germline, CDR1 is SGHRS and CDR2 is YFSETQ. V lost 0 bases to trimming and J lost 4 bases, with 14 bases between them. CDR3 size: 15 residues. For the CDR3, the DNA is TGCGCCAGCAGCTTGGGCCCGGGGTCGACGTACGAGCAGTACTTC. Protein sequence: CASSLGPGSTYEQYF. Together with reference TRBV5-1 and TRBJ2-7, the CDR3 gives the full variable domain: KAGVTQTPRYLIKTRGQQVTLSCSPISGHRSVSWYQQTPGQGLQFLFEYFSETQRNKGNFPGRFSGRQFSNSRSEMNVSTLELGDSALYLCASSLGPGSTYEQYFGPGTRLTVT.

This clonotype was seen at least ten times. The chain employs TRBV12-3 or TRBV12-4 and TRBJ2-7; unclear D gene. The V end lost 6 bases, the J end lost 7 bases, and 13 bases lay between the germline ends. The CDR3 loop spans 12 amino acids. The CDR3 reads CASSPNVIEQYF. CDR3 bases: TGTGCCAGCAGCCCGAATGTCATAGAGCAGTACTTC.

The sample holds many counts of this clonotype. J is TRBJ2-5 and V is TRBV6-5; 7 nucleotides align to TRBD1. Germline CDR1 reads MNHEY; CDR2 reads SVGAGI. The CDR3 covers 15 residues. J was trimmed by 3 bases and V by 0 bases; bases with no gene match: 4. The CDR3 spells CASSYSTGKKETQYF. In nucleotides, the CDR3 is TGTGCCAGCAGTTACTCGACAGGGAAGAAAGAGACCCAGTACTTC.

The chain carries TRBV6-2 or TRBV6-3 and TRBJ1-2, with D unclear. Germline lookup yields CDR1 MNHEY and CDR2 SVGEGT. The CDR3 extends over 13 amino acids. The V and J ends lost 7 bases and 3 bases respectively, with 12 bases between them. Here the CDR3 DNA reads TGTGCCAGCATTAACCCTTTGGACTATGGCTACACCTTC. This sequence encodes CASINPLDYGYTF.

This clonotype showed up many times. The gene calls are TRBV6-5 and TRBJ1-1, with 7 bases fitting TRBD1. Germline CDR1 and CDR2: MNHEY and SVGAGI. This CDR3 is 14 amino acids long. Trimming took 2 bases from V and 1 from J; bases not matched to a gene: 1. The CDR3 here is CASSYGTANTEAFF. The CDR3 nucleotides read TGTGCCAGCAGTTACGGGACAGCGAACACTGAAGCTTTCTTT.

The rearrangement joins TRBV29-1 to TRBJ2-7, with a weak D call TRBD1 (5 bases). CDR3 length equals 13 residues. Germline V lookup: CDR1 SQVTM, CDR2 ANQGSEA. The V gene lost 3 bases and the J gene lost 4 bases, with 13 bases spanning the gap. The CDR3 coding sequence is TGCAGCGTTGAGTTACAGGCCGAATACGAGCAGTACTTC. It translates to CSVELQAEYEQYF.

V is TRBV28 and J is TRBJ2-7; TRBD1 matches 10 bases. J lost 7 bases, V lost 3 bases, and 9 bases had no gene match. The CDR3 spans 15 residues. The germline V gene has CDR1 MDHEN and CDR2 SYDVKM. The CDR3 region has the DNA TGTGCCAGCAGTTTGGCCGGGACAGGGGTCGTGGAGCAGTACTTC. Translating gives CASSLAGTGVVEQYF. The variable domain in full, with the rest retrieved from reference TRBV28 and TRBJ2-7, is DVKVTQSSRYLVKRTGEKVFLECVQDMDHENMFWYRQDPGLGLRLIYFSYDVKMKEKGDIPEGYSVSREKKERFSLILESASTNQTSMYLCASSLAGTGVVEQYFGPGTRLTVT.

The chain joins TRBV19 to TRBJ2-2, with TRBD2 as a possible D gene (5 bases). Trimming removed 7 bases at V and 0 bases at J, with 12 bases between. CDR3 size: 15 residues. Germline V gene sequence: CDR1 LNHDA, CDR2 SQIVND (reference sequence). The CDR3 protein is CASKSEDANTGELFF. The CDR3 DNA is TGTGCCAGTAAATCGGAGGACGCGAACACCGGGGAGCTGTTTTTT.

The rearrangement uses TRBV6-1 and TRBJ1-6, with 7 positions matching TRBD1. The junction had 7 bases not matched to a gene; V was cut back by 6 bases and J by 5 bases. This CDR3 contains 15 residues. Per germline, CDR1 MNHNS and CDR2 SASEGT. In nucleotides, the CDR3 is TGTGCCAGCAGGACACTGACAGGGAATAATTCACCCCTCCACTTT. This gives the protein CASRTLTGNNSPLHF.

This clonotype has a handful of counts. The chain has TRBV9 and TRBJ2-2; D not certain. This CDR3 is built from 14 residues. V dropped 2 bases and J dropped 4 bases, with 9 bases sitting between them. CDR1 SGDLS and CDR2 YYNGEE come from the germline V gene. The CDR3 loop reads CASSVLPPTGELFF. CDR3 nucleotide sequence: TGTGCCAGCAGCGTCCTCCCTCCCACCGGGGAGCTGTTTTTT.

This clonotype has a handful of counts. The rearrangement uses TRBV5-1 and TRBJ2-3; D is ambiguous. V dropped 1 base and J dropped 4 bases, with 4 bases sitting between them. CDR1 SGHRS and CDR2 YFSETQ come from the germline V gene. This CDR3 is built from 12 residues. As DNA, the CDR3 is TGCGCCAGCAGCTTGTTCTCAGATACGCAGTATTTT. Translated, it gives CASSLFSDTQYF.

This clonotype was counted at least ten times. This sequence joins TRBV12-3 or TRBV12-4 and TRBJ2-3; D may be TRBD1 or TRBD2 (6 bases each). V shed 6 bases and J shed 7 bases, with 14 bases lying between them. There are 13 residues in the CDR3. CDR3: CASSPLGGHTQYF. CDR3 DNA: TGTGCCAGCAGCCCCCTGGGGGGCCATACGCAGTATTTT.

This clonotype occurred a few times. CDR3 DNA sequence: TGCAGTGCTAGGGGTCCCGGTTATAATTCACCCCTCCACTTT. Amino acid sequence: CSARGPGYNSPLHF. The chain is built from TRBV20-1 and TRBJ1-6; no definite D call. CDR1 DFQATT and CDR2 SNEGSKA come from the germline V gene (reference sequence). The CDR3 sequence is 14 residues long. The V gene lost 3 bases and the J gene lost 4 bases, with 10 bases spanning the gap.

The chain links TRBV29-1 to TRBJ2-7; 12 nucleotides align to TRBD2. CDR3 size: 13 residues. Looked up from germline, CDR1 is SQVTM and CDR2 is ANQGSEA. V was pared by 6 bases and J by 3 bases, with 3 bases of the junction left unmatched. The CDR3 is CSVWTSGIYEQYF. CDR3 sequence (DNA): TGCAGCGTCTGGACTAGCGGGATCTACGAGCAGTACTTC.